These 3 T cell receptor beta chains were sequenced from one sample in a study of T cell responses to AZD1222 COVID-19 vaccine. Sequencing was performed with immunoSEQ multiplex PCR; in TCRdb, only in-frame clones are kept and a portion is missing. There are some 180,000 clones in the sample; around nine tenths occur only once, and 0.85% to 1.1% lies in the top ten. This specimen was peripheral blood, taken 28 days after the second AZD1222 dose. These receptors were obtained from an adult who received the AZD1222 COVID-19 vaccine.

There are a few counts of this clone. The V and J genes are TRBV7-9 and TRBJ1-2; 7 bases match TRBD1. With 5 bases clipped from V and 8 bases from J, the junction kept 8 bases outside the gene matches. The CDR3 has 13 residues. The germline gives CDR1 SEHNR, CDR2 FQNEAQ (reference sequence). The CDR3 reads CASSLRQGRGYTF. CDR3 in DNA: TGTGCCAGCAGCCTTAGACAGGGAAGAGGCTACACCTTC.

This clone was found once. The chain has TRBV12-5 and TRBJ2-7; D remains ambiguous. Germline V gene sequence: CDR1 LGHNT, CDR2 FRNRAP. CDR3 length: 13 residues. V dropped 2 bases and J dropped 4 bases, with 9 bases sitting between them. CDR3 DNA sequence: TGTGCTAGTGGTTTGACCGGTCCGTACGAGCAGTACTTC. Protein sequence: CASGLTGPYEQYF.

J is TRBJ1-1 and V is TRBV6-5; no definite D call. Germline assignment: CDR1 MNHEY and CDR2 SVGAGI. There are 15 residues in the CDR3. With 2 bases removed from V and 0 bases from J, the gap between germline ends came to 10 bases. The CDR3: CASSYGVIMNTEAFF. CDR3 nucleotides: TGTGCCAGCAGTTACGGGGTGATAATGAACACTGAAGCTTTCTTT.